This T cell receptor beta chain originates from a study of control samples from healthy donors and cancer patients. Only in-frame clones appear in the TCRdb table, and some are missing; sequencing was by immunoSEQ multiplex PCR. The sample contains over 80,000 clones, 82% of which appear only once. From germline, CDR1 is SGHTA and CDR2 FQGTGA. The CDR3 spans 14 residues. V was trimmed by 5 bases and J by 0 bases, leaving 9 bases between them. This TCR was sampled from a man in his sixties in good health. Sequenced: blood. The chain joins TRBV7-3 to TRBJ2-3, with D tentatively TRBD2 (5 bases). The CDR3 spells CASSRSGSTDTQYF. CDR3 bases: TGTGCCAGCAGCCGAAGCGGTAGCACAGATACGCAGTATTTT.